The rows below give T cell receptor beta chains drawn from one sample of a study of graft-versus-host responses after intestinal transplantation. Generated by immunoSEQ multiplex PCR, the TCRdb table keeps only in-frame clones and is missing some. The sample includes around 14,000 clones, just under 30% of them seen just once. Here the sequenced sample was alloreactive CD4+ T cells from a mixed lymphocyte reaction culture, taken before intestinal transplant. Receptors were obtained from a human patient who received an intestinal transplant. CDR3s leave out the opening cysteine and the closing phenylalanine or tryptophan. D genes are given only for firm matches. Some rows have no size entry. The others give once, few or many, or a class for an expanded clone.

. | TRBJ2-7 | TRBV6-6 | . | ASSRGTFLWEQY
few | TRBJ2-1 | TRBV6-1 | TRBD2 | ASSEEVAGFYNEQF
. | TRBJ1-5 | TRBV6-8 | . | ASSINQPQH
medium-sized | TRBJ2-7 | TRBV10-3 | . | AISARAYEQY
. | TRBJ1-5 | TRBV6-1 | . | ASRNQPQH
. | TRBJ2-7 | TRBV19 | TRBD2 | ASSPRTSGRFSYEQY
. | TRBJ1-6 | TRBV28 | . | ASRRQNGSPLH
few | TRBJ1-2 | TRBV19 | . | ASNDLAGNYGYT
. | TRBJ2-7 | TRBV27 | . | ASSSLAGNYEQY
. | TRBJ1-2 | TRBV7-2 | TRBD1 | ASSKRGLVGYGYT
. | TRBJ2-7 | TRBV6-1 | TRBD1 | ASSGTGVLHEQY
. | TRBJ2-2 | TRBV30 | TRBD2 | AWRSSGSPTGELF
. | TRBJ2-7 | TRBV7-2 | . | ASSLALAVTYEQY
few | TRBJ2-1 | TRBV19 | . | ASSRPNEQF
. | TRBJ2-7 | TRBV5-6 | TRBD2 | ASSLLTSGRVLNRDEQY
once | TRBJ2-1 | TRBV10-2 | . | ASSYSYNEQF
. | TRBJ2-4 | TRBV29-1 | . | SAGGGRDPNIQY
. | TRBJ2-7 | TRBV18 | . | ASSPLPRGNSYEQY
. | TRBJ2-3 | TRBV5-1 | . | ASSTFRESTDTQY
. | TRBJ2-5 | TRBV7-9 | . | ASSDLDQETQY
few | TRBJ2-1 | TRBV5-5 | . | AGSRDNEQF
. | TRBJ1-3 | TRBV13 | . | ASRARGTPKFSGNTIY
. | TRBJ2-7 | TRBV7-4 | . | ASSVSEAYEQY
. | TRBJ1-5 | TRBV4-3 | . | ASSQDGVSNQPQH
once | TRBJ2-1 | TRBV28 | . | ASSFTESNEQF
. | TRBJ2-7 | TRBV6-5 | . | ASSYSRVSSYEQY
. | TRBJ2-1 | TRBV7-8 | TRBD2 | ASSLGLAEYNEQF
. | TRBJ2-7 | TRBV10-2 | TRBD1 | ASSDWTGITYEQY
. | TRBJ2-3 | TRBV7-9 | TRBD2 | ASSLSGTTDTQY
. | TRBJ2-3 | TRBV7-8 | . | ASSLGPYTDTQY
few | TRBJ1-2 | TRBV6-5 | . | ASSRTDYGYT
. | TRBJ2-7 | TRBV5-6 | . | ASSLRQGYEQY
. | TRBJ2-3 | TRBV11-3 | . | ASSLGRTARVADTQY
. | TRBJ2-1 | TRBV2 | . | ASSPSYYNEQF
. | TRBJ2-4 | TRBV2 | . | ASSVEGGLVNIQY
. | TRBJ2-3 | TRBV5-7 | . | ASRPQGLTSTDTQY